Listed below are T cell receptor beta chains from one sample, sequenced in a study of blood T cells in healthy people across ages. One entry per CDR3 protein, called by TCRdb with MiXCR from the 5' RACE reads. The sample has hundreds of thousands of distinct CDR3 sequences, roughly 30% seen once. The sequencing sample was made of blood. These receptors were taken from a woman aged 80 or over in good health. Each CDR3 is given with its conserved first and last residue. Fields, in order: CDR3 protein, V gene, D gene. The D gene is left open where the match is weak.

CSAKGTSTDTQYF | TRBV20-1 | -
CASSLAGDRGLSEQYF | TRBV7-2 | TRBD1
CSRTGPNREAFF | TRBV20-1 | -
CSAREPGTPYNEQYF | TRBV20-1 | -
CATSDRRGGRLNEQFF | TRBV24-1 | -
CASSEGTGWVSGANVRTF | TRBV6-1 | TRBD1
CASSPRGTQNSPLHF | TRBV7-9 | -
CASSIPGRKLFF | TRBV28 | -
CASSHNEQFF | TRBV7-2 | -
CASTRTSGGELFF | TRBV12-3/TRBV12-4 | TRBD2
CASSQTGGEWYGYTF | TRBV12-3/TRBV12-4 | TRBD1
CSARGGSGARDTQYF | TRBV20-1 | TRBD2
CASSKMGGGAISYEQYF | TRBV5-1 | TRBD2
CASSTPTGGSQPQHF | TRBV28 | TRBD1
CASSQDRGLYTQYF | TRBV14 | -
CASSLTPSNQPQHF | TRBV5-5 | -
CADTSGSYNSPLHF | TRBV6-6 | -
CAWSDSGEQYF | TRBV30 | -
CSSSNLENRGAFF | TRBV7-9 | -
CASTWASADTQYF | TRBV12-3/TRBV12-4 | -
CACARDSVTDTQYF | TRBV30 | -
CSAAPVSAGGGYNEQFF | TRBV20-1 | TRBD2
CASSYRDWDNEQFF | TRBV7-7 | -
CASSEPPGGSTDTQYF | TRBV6-1 | TRBD2
CAGSLTDYEQYF | TRBV6-2/TRBV6-3 | -
CSACREAGADTQYF | TRBV20-1 | TRBD2
CASSQHVGGYTF | TRBV4-1 | -
CASSGDGSTDTQYF | TRBV6-1 | -
CSVRRGGAYNEQFF | TRBV20-1 | -
CASSLLQGTGETSPLHF | TRBV5-1 | TRBD1
CAISPSESPNEQFF | TRBV10-3 | -
CAWQTGEYQPQHF | TRBV30 | TRBD1
CASSLEGGANYGYTF | TRBV7-2 | -
CASSRSTGGDEQFF | TRBV7-2 | TRBD2
CSAQPTGTDTQYF | TRBV20-1 | -
CSGTDSDEQYF | TRBV20-1 | -
CASSFSQPQYF | TRBV7-9 | -
CSGISGSKNIQYF | TRBV29-1 | TRBD2
CASSQGGRGHGYTF | TRBV4-2 | -